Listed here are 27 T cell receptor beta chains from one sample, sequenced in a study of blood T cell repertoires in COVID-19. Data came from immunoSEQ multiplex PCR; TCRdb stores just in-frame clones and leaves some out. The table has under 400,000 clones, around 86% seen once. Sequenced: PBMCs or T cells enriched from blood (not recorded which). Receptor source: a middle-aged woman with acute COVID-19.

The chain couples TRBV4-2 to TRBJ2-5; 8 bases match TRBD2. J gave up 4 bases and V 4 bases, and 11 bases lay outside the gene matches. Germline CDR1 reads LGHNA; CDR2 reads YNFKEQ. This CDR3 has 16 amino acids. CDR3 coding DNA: TGTGCCAGCAGCCGTGACGGTAGCGGGGTGCTAGAGACCCAGTACTTC. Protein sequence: CASSRDGSGVLETQYF.

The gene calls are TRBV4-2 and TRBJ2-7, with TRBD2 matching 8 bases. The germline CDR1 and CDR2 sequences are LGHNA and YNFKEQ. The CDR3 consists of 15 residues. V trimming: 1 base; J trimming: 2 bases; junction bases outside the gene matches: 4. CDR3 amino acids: CASSQGTGGAYEQYF. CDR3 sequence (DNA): TGTGCCAGCAGCCAAGGGACGGGGGGGGCCTACGAGCAGTACTTC.

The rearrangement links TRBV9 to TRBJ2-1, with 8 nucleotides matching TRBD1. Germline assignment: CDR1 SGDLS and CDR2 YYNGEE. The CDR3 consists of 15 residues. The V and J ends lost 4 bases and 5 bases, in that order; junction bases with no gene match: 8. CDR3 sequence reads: CASSPRQGSHNEQFF. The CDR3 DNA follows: TGTGCCAGCAGCCCCCGACAGGGGTCCCACAATGAGCAGTTCTTC.

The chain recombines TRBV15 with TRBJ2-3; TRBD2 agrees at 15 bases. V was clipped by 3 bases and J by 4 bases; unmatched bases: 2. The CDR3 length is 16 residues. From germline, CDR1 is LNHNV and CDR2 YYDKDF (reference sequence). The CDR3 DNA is TGTGCCACCAGCAGTCGGACTAGCGGGGGGGCAGATACGCAGTATTTT. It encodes CATSSRTSGGADTQYF.

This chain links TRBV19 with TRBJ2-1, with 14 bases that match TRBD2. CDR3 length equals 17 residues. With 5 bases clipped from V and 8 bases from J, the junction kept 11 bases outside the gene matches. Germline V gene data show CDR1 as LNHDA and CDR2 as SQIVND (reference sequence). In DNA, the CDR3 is TGTGCCAGTAGTGTGGTACCCCGACTAGCGGGGGGGCATGAGCAGTTCTTC. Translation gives CASSVVPRLAGGHEQFF.

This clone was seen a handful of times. CDR3: CASSGQGGGTEAFF. CDR3 DNA sequence: TGTGCCAGTAGTGGACAGGGGGGAGGCACTGAAGCTTTCTTT. The rearrangement joins TRBV19 to TRBJ1-1; 10 bases match TRBD1. The CDR3 spans 14 residues. Germline V CDR1 and CDR2: LNHDA, SQIVND (reference sequence). V was clipped by 5 bases and J by 4 bases; unmatched bases: 4.

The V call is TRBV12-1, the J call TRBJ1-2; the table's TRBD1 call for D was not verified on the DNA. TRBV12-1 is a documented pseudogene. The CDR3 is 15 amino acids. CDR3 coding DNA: TGTGCCAGCAGCTTGGAGATCTGCAGGGGCTATGGCTACACCTTC. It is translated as CASSLEICRGYGYTF.

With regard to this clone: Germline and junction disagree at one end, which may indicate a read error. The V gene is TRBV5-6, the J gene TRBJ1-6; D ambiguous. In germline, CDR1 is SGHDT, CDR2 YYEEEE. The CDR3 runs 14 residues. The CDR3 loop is CASSPTPNAGRIDF. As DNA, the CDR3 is TGTGCCAGCAGCCCGACTCCGAACGCCGGTCGGATCGACTTT.

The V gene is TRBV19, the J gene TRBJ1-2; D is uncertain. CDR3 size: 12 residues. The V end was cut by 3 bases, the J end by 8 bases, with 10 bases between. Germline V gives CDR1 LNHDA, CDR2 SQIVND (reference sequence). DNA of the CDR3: TGTGCCAGTAGTATCATCAGTGAAGGCTACACCTTC. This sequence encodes CASSIISEGYTF. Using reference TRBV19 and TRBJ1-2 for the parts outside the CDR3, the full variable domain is DGGITQSPKYLFRKEGQNVTLSCEQNLNHDAMYWYRQDPGQGLRLIYYSQIVNDFQKGDIAEGYSVSREKKESFPLTVTSAQKNPTAFYLCASSIISEGYTFGSGTRLTVV.

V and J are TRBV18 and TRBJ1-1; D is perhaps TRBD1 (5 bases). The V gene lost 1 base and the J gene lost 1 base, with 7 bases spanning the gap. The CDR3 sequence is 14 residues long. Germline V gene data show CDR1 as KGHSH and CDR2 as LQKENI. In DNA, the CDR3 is TGTGCCAGCTCACCACTAAGGGGGAACACTGAAGCTTTCTTT. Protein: CASSPLRGNTEAFF.

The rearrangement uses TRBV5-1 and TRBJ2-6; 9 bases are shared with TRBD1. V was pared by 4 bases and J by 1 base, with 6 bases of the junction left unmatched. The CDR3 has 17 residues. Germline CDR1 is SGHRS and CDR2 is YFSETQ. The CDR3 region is CASSRLGQGSGANVLTF. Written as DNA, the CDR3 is TGCGCCAGCAGCCGTCTCGGACAGGGGTCTGGGGCCAACGTCCTGACTTTC.

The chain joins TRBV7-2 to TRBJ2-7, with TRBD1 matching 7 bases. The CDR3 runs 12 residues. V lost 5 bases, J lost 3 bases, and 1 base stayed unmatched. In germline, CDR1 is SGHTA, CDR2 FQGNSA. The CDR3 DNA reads TGTGCCAGCAGCCAGGGGGACTACGAGCAGTACTTC. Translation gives CASSQGDYEQYF.

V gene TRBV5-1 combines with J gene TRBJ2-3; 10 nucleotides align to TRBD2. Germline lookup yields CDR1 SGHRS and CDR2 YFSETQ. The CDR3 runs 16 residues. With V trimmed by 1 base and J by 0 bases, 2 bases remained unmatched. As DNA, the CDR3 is TGCGCCAGCAGCTTGCAACTAGCGGGGAGCACAGATACGCAGTATTTT. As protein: CASSLQLAGSTDTQYF.

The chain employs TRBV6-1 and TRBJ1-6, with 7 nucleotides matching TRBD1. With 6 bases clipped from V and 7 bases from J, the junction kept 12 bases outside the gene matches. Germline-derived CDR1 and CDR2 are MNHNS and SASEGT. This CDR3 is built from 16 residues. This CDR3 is CASSETQGLGNSPLHF. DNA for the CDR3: TGTGCCAGCAGCGAAACACAGGGGCTCGGCAATTCACCCCTCCACTTT.

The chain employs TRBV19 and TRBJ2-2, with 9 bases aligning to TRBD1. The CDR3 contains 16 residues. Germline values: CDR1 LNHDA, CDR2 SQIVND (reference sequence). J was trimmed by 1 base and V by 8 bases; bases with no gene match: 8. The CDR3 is CASSPMGQGNTGELFF. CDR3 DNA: TGTGCCAGTTCTCCTATGGGACAGGGGAACACCGGGGAGCTGTTTTTT. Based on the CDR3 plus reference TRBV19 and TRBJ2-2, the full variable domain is DGGITQSPKYLFRKEGQNVTLSCEQNLNHDAMYWYRQDPGQGLRLIYYSQIVNDFQKGDIAEGYSVSREKKESFPLTVTSAQKNPTAFYLCASSPMGQGNTGELFFGEGSRLTVL.

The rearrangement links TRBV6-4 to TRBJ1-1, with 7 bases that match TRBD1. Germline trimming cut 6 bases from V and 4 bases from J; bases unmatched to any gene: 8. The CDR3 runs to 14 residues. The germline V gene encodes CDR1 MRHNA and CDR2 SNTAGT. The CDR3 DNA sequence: TGTGCCAGCAGCCAAGACAGGGAGAGCACTGAAGCTTTCTTT. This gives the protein CASSQDRESTEAFF.

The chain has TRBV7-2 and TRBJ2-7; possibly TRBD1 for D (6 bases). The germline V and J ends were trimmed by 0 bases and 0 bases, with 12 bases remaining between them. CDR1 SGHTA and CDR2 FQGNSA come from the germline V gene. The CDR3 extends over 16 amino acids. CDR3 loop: CASSLAPQGPSYEQYF. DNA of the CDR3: TGTGCCAGCAGCTTAGCCCCCCAGGGGCCCTCCTACGAGCAGTACTTC.

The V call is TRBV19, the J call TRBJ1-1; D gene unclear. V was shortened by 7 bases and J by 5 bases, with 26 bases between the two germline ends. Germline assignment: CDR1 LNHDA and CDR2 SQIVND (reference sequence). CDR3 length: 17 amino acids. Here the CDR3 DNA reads TGTGCCAGTAATCTCTTAGGAAAGGCAGGTGTCAGAACTGAAGCTTTCTTT. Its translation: CASNLLGKAGVRTEAFF. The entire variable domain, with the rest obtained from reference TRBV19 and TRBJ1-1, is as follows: DGGITQSPKYLFRKEGQNVTLSCEQNLNHDAMYWYRQDPGQGLRLIYYSQIVNDFQKGDIAEGYSVSREKKESFPLTVTSAQKNPTAFYLCASNLLGKAGVRTEAFFGQGTRLTVV.

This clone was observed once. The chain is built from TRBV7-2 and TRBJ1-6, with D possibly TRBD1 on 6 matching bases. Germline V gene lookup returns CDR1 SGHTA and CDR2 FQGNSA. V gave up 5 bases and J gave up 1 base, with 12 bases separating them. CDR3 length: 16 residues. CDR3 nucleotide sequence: TGTGCCAGCAGCCAAGAAAGGGGGTCCTATAATTCACCCCTCCACTTT. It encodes CASSQERGSYNSPLHF.

CDR3 nucleotide sequence: TGTGCCAGCACCCCGGGGGGGAGCCATAATGAAAAACTGTTTTTT. It yields the protein CASTPGGSHNEKLFF. The chain combines TRBV5-8 with TRBJ1-4; tentatively, D is TRBD1 (5 bases). Germline-derived CDR1 and CDR2 are SGHTS and YDEGEE. V gave up 6 bases and J gave up 4 bases, with 16 bases separating them. This CDR3 is 15 amino acids long.

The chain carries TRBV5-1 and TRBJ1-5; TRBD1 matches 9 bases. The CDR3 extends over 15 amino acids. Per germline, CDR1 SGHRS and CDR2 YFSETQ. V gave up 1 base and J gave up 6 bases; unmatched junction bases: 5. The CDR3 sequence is CASSLTGTGFQPQHF. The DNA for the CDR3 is TGCGCCAGCAGCTTGACGGGGACAGGGTTTCAGCCCCAGCATTTT. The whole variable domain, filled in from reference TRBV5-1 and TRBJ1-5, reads KAGVTQTPRYLIKTRGQQVTLSCSPISGHRSVSWYQQTPGQGLQFLFEYFSETQRNKGNFPGRFSGRQFSNSRSEMNVSTLELGDSALYLCASSLTGTGFQPQHFGDGTRLSIL.

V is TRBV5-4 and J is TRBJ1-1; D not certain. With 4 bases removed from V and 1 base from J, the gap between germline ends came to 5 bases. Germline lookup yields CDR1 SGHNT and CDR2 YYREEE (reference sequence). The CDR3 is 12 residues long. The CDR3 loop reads CASSPKNTEAFF. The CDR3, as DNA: TGTGCCAGCAGCCCAAAGAACACTGAAGCTTTCTTT.

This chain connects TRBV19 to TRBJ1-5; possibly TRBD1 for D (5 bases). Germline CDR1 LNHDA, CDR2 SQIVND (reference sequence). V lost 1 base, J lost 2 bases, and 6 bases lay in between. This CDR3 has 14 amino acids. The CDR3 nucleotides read TGTGCCAGTAGTATAGGCAGGGGCAATCAGCCCCAGCATTTT. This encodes CASSIGRGNQPQHF.

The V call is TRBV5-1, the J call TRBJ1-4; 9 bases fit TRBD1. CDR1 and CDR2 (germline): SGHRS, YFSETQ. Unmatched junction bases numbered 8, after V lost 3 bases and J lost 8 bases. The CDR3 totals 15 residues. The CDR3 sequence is CASSSSGDRAEKLFF. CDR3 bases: TGCGCCAGCAGCTCGTCGGGGGACAGGGCGGAAAAACTGTTTTTT.

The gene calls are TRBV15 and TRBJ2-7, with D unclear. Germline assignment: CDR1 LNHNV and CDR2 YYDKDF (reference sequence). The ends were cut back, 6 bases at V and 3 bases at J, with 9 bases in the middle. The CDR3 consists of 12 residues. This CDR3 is CATSGSGYEQYF. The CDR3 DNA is TGTGCCACCAGTGGTTCGGGCTACGAGCAGTACTTC.

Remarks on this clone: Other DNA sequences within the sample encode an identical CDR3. CDR3 loop: CASSLRGQGNTEAFF. CDR3 bases: TGTGCCAGCAGTTTACGGGGACAGGGGAACACTGAAGCTTTCTTT. The chain joins TRBV27 to TRBJ1-1; TRBD1 agrees at 9 bases. The CDR3 sequence is 15 residues long. Looked up from germline, CDR1 is MNHEY and CDR2 is SMNVEV (reference sequence). The junction had 2 bases not matched to a gene; V was cut back by 2 bases and J by 1 base.

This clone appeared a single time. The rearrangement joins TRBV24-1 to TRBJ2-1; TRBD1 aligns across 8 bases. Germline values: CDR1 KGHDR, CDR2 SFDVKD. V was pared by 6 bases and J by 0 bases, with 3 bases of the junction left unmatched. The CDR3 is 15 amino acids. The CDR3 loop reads CATSSGGLSYNEQFF. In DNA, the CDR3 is TGTGCCACCAGTTCAGGGGGCCTCTCCTACAATGAGCAGTTCTTC.